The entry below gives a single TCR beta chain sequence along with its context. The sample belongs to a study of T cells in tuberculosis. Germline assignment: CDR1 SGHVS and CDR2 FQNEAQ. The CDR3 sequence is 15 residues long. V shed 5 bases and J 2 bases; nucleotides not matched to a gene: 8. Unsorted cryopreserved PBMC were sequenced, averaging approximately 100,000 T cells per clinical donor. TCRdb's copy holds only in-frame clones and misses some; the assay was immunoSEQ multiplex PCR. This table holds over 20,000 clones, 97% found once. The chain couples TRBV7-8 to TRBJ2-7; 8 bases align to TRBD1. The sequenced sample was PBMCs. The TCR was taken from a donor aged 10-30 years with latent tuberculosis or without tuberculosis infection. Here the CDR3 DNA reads TGTGCCAGCAGCCAACACAGGGGGACCCCCTACGAGCAGTACTTC. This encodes CASSQHRGTPYEQYF.